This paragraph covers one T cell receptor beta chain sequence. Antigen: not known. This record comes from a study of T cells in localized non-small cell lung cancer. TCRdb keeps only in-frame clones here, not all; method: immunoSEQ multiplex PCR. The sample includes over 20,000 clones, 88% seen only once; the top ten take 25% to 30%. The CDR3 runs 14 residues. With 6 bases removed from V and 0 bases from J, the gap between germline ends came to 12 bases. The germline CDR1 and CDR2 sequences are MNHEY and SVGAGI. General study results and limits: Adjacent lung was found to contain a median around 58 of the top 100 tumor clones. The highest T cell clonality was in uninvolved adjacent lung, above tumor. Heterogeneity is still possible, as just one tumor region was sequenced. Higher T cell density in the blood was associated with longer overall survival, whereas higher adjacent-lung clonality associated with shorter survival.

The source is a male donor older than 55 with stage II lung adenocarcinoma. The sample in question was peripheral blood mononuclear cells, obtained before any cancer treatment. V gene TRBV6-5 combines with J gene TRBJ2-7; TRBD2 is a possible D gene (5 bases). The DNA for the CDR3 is TGTGCCAGCAGGGAGGCTTACTTCTCCTACGAGCAGTACTTC. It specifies CASREAYFSYEQYF.